This T cell receptor beta chain was sequenced in a study of cytomegalovirus exposure and HLA in healthy donors. Primers: 60 Vbeta forward and 13 Jbeta reverse. TCRdb keeps only in-frame clones here, not all; method: immunoSEQ multiplex PCR. This repertoire shows 95,000 to 150,000 clones, about three quarters found once; its top ten account for roughly 1.1%. V was cut by 5 bases and J by 2 bases, with 7 bases left in between. This CDR3 has 13 residues. Per the germline V gene, CDR1 is SEHNR and CDR2 is FQNEAQ (reference sequence). The chain links TRBV7-9 to TRBJ1-3; the D is unclear. Source material: PBMCs. The sequence was collected from a woman younger than 45 in good health and CMV-seronegative. The CDR3 region is CASSQAAGNTIYF. DNA for the CDR3: TGTGCCAGCAGCCAAGCCGCTGGAAACACCATATATTTT.